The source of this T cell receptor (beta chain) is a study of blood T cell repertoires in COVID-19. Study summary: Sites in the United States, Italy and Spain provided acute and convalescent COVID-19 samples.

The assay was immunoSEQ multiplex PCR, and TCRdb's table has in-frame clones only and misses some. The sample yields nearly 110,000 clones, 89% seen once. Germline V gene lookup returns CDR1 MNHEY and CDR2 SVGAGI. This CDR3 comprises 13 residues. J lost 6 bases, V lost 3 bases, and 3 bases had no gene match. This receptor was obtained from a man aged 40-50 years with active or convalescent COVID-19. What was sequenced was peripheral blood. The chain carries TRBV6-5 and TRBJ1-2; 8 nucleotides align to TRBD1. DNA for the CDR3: TGTGCCAGCAGTTATGGACAGGGAAATGGCTACACCTTC. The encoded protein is CASSYGQGNGYTF.